Listed here is a single T cell receptor beta chain. Its antigen is unknown. Base-call qualities are not available, and no considerably larger clone is one nucleotide away. CDR1 is given as SGHDT and CDR2 as YYEEEE, both from the germline V gene. A distance of 11 bases separates the germline ends of V and J, which lose 0 bases and 5 bases respectively. The CDR3 measures 14 amino acids from cysteine to phenylalanine. Only the CDR3 portion is preserved as DNA: 42 bases, with reading frame beginning at the first base. This record comes from a study of PD-1 blockade in classical Hodgkin lymphoma (dated by TCRdb to about 2020). With respect to the entire study: Nivolumab dosing was 3 mg/kg intravenously every 2 weeks, continuing until either disease progression or unacceptable toxicity. To define a peripheral blood immune signature of response to PD-1 blockade in classical Hodgkin lymphoma, the study combined TCR beta sequencing with CyTOF.

The study at large found these results: Only a single clinical trial cohort was studied, and what caused the repertoire differences, possibly disease activity or prior therapy, remained undefined. Lower diversity was seen in patients whose nivolumab began less than 1 year after ASCT, and these patients were left out of later analyses so that immune reconstitution would not confound the results. A significant rise by C4D1 was seen in CD4+ but not CD8+ TCR diversity (p=0.0027 vs p=0.16), with the rise being most apparent in complete responders (p=0.02). Baseline TCR diversity was reported to be lower in newly diagnosed patients than in healthy donors and to be lower still in relapsed/refractory patients. Trial patients with a complete response had baseline diversity similar to that of newly diagnosed patients, while partial responders and progressors had significantly lower diversity.

The sample's time point label is to be understood as: cycle 4 day 1 (C4D1), after 6 weeks of nivolumab. All trial patients had relapsed after autologous stem cell transplantation, with cohorts A, B and C differing in prior brentuximab vedotin exposure. The trial cohort was composed of over 50 patients with relapsed/refractory classical Hodgkin lymphoma, for whom complete response, partial response or progressive disease was recorded as best overall response. In the multi-cohort phase II CheckMate 205 trial, trial patients received single-agent nivolumab. An independent review committee assessed best overall response by applying the 2007 International Working Group response criteria. Trial PBMCs were collected immediately before nivolumab initiation (C1D1) and during therapy at cycle 2 day 1 and cycle 4 day 1. Peripheral blood was collected in 8 mL Vacutainer Cell Preparation Tubes, from which PBMCs were isolated by centrifugation and then cryopreserved.

The Qiagen DNeasy kit was used to extract genomic DNA from unsorted PBMCs and from the negatively selected CD4+ and CD8+ fractions. TCR beta CDR3 regions were subjected to amplification by immunoSEQ multiplex PCR with primers that anneal to V and J segments. A synthetic immune receptor repertoire was used to minimize amplification bias, and remaining bias was computationally removed after sequencing. As for the authors' bioinformatics: Repertoire diversity was quantified as the Shannon entropy index using custom Python scripts. The unsorted, CD4+ and CD8+ repertoires were each analyzed separately, with the exception of combined analyses, where CD4+ and CD8+ sequences were merged in silico. A clone was considered expanded if an increase in frequency of at least 2-fold after treatment relative to C1D1 was found, and a pseudocount of 0.5 was applied to clones undetected at baseline. Clones with 0 or 1 copy at C1D1 were defined as singleton clones, while clones with 2 or more copies were defined as non-singleton clones. By matching protein sequences in sorted samples from the same patient, clones expanded in unsorted samples were annotated as CD4+, CD8+ or unknown. Diversity changes from C1D1 to C4D1 were tested in paired samples using Wilcoxon tests. Held by TCRdb, this immuneACCESS table contains in-frame sequences only and omits some clones. Under half of the omission traces to an unresolved V gene where checked; the cause of the rest is unknown. The DNA gave D and trimming, while V, J and clone size come from that table. For this sample the table gives some 110,000 clones, of which more than 70% were detected only once. 15% to 20% of the sample is in the top ten clones.

Material: peripheral blood mononuclear cells (PBMCs), obtained before the fourth cycle of nivolumab. This sequence uses TRBV5-6 and TRBJ2-5, with TRBD2 perhaps the D gene, on 6 matching bases. The source is a human donor with classical Hodgkin lymphoma. The nucleotide sequence is TGTGCCAGCAGCTTGGGGAGGGCCGGGGAGACCCAGTACTTC. This is translated as CASSLGRAGETQYF.